This TCR beta chain was documented in a study of blood T cell repertoires in COVID-19. Study context: Researchers got acute and convalescent COVID-19 samples from the United States, Italy and Spain. From T cells, B-cell-depleted T cells, or PBMCs came the material, which was cDNA or gDNA.

In the source study's methods: Amplifying reference gene primers gave estimates of nucleated cell counts. Profiling relied on immunoSEQ multiplex PCR, and the TCRdb table lists in-frame clones only, not all of them. That table is the source of V, J and clone size, and D and trimming were worked out from the DNA. The sample gives under 300,000 clones, 86% of which show up once; 2.5% to 3.5% is in the top ten. In this sample, this clone turned up once. The sequenced material came from peripheral blood. This sequence was found in a woman under 40 with active or convalescent COVID-19.

The CDR3 loop is CASSLSGVRTEAFF. The CDR3 DNA sequence: TGTGCCAGCAGTTTATCGGGGGTACGCACTGAAGCTTTCTTT. This chain links TRBV28 with TRBJ1-1; tentatively, D is TRBD1 (5 bases). Trimming pared 1 base from V and 4 bases from J, leaving 10 bases between. Germline V gene data show CDR1 as MDHEN and CDR2 as SYDVKM. The CDR3 is 14 residues long.